Given below is one TCR beta chain in context. Losses at the gene ends were 4 bases for V and 3 bases for J; bases not matched to a gene: 5. The CDR3 is made up of 15 amino acids. CDR1 and CDR2 from the germline V gene are SGHAT and FQNNGV. This sample is drawn from a study of blood T cell repertoires in COVID-19. In the study overall: The samples span acute and convalescent COVID-19 from the United States, Italy and Spain.

As originally analysed: Amplification from reference gene primers served as the basis for estimated nucleated cell counts. The repertoire was sequenced with immunoSEQ multiplex PCR; TCRdb's copy has only in-frame clones and lacks some. V and J calls and clone size are those listed in that table; D and trimming were worked out from the DNA. Among about 500,000 clones, 89% were seen once, and the ten largest hold 0.75% to 0.9%. One Seattle source followed patients from active infection through their disease course. Sequences were obtained from peripheral blood. This sequence joins TRBV11-2 and TRBJ2-5, with 10 bases aligning to TRBD2. This receptor was identified in a man aged 18 to 29 with COVID-19, enrolled during active disease. The CDR3 DNA follows: TGTGCCAGCAGCTCGTACCTAGCGGGAGAAGAGACCCAGTACTTC. Its protein product is CASSSYLAGEETQYF.